A selection of T cell receptor beta chains follows, all from one sample in a study of cytomegalovirus exposure and HLA in healthy donors. The protocol was immunoSEQ multiplex PCR, while the TCRdb copy is restricted to in-frame clones and leaves out a portion. The sample lists tens of thousands of clones, around 94% occurring once. Sequencing was carried out using PBMCs. Receptors were obtained from a woman aged 18-35 years in good health and CMV-seropositive. Each CDR3 is given with its conserved first and last residue. D genes are given only for firm matches. Size is omitted from some rows. Given values are once, few, many or a class for expanded clones.

clone_size: -; cdr3_length: 16; d_call: TRBD1; v_call: TRBV27; j_call: TRBJ2-1; cdr3_aa: CASSSPRQGPYNEQFF; cdr3_nt: TGTGCCAGCAGTTCCCCCCGACAGGGACCCTACAATGAGCAGTTCTTC
clone_size: -; cdr3_length: 19; d_call: -; v_call: TRBV5-8; j_call: TRBJ1-4; cdr3_aa: CASSLVPARGTERREKLFF; cdr3_nt: TGTGCCAGCAGCTTGGTGCCCGCGCGGGGGACCGAACGTCGTGAAAAACTGTTTTTT
clone_size: -; cdr3_length: 16; d_call: TRBD1; v_call: TRBV27; j_call: TRBJ1-1; cdr3_aa: CASSFGYRGSNTEAFF; cdr3_nt: TGTGCCAGCAGTTTTGGGTACAGGGGCTCGAACACTGAAGCTTTCTTT
clone_size: once; cdr3_length: 16; d_call: TRBD2; v_call: TRBV5-1; j_call: TRBJ2-1; cdr3_aa: CASSLEGGRAYNEQFF; cdr3_nt: TGCGCCAGCAGCTTGGAGGGCGGGAGGGCCTACAATGAGCAGTTCTTC
clone_size: -; cdr3_length: 12; d_call: -; v_call: TRBV5-5; j_call: TRBJ2-3; cdr3_aa: CASSLDEITQYF; cdr3_nt: TGTGCCAGCAGCTTGGACGAGATTACGCAGTATTTT
clone_size: -; cdr3_length: 16; d_call: TRBD2; v_call: TRBV7-7; j_call: TRBJ2-2; cdr3_aa: CASSWGLAGETGELFF; cdr3_nt: TGTGCTAGCAGCTGGGGACTAGCGGGAGAAACCGGGGAGCTGTTTTTT
clone_size: few; cdr3_length: 13; d_call: -; v_call: TRBV28; j_call: TRBJ1-6; cdr3_aa: CASSLWKGSPLHF; cdr3_nt: TGTGCCAGCAGTTTATGGAAGGGGTCACCCCTCCACTTT
clone_size: -; cdr3_length: 15; d_call: TRBD1; v_call: TRBV6-6; j_call: TRBJ1-1; cdr3_aa: CASRELPGQESRAFF; cdr3_nt: TGTGCCAGCAGGGAGCTACCTGGACAGGAATCGAGAGCTTTCTTT
clone_size: -; cdr3_length: 14; d_call: -; v_call: TRBV7-8; j_call: TRBJ2-3; cdr3_aa: CASSLSEGTDTQYF; cdr3_nt: TGTGCCAGCAGCTTGAGTGAGGGCACAGATACGCAGTATTTT
clone_size: -; cdr3_length: 11; d_call: -; v_call: TRBV18; j_call: TRBJ2-5; cdr3_aa: CASSPGETQYF; cdr3_nt: TGTGCCAGCTCACCCGGAGAGACCCAGTACTTC
clone_size: -; cdr3_length: 13; d_call: -; v_call: TRBV6-4; j_call: TRBJ2-7; cdr3_aa: CASRREGEYEQYF; cdr3_nt: TGTGCCAGCAGGAGAGAGGGGGAATACGAGCAGTACTTC
clone_size: -; cdr3_length: 15; d_call: TRBD2; v_call: TRBV29-1; j_call: TRBJ2-2; cdr3_aa: CSVILAGVETGELFF; cdr3_nt: TGCAGCGTTATATTAGCGGGAGTAGAGACCGGGGAGCTGTTTTTT
clone_size: -; cdr3_length: 16; d_call: -; v_call: TRBV27; j_call: TRBJ1-2; cdr3_aa: CASSPGGIGMFGGYTF; cdr3_nt: TGTGCCAGCAGCCCCGGAGGGATCGGGATGTTTGGCGGCTACACCTTC
clone_size: -; cdr3_length: 15; d_call: TRBD1; v_call: TRBV7-8; j_call: TRBJ1-5; cdr3_aa: CASSDDRVGGQPQHF; cdr3_nt: TGTGCCAGCAGCGACGACAGGGTTGGAGGGCAGCCCCAGCATTTT
clone_size: -; cdr3_length: 15; d_call: TRBD1; v_call: TRBV19; j_call: TRBJ2-7; cdr3_aa: CASSTKGTGNGEQYF; cdr3_nt: TGTGCCAGTAGTACAAAAGGGACAGGGAATGGAGAGCAGTACTTC
clone_size: -; cdr3_length: 15; d_call: -; v_call: TRBV28; j_call: TRBJ2-5; cdr3_aa: CASSFPDQGQETQYF; cdr3_nt: TGTGCCAGCAGTTTCCCAGATCAGGGGCAAGAGACCCAGTACTTC
clone_size: -; cdr3_length: 18; d_call: TRBD2; v_call: TRBV7-3; j_call: TRBJ2-7; cdr3_aa: CASSSDGGLAGVTYEQYF; cdr3_nt: TGTGCCAGCAGCTCCGATGGGGGACTAGCGGGAGTAACCTACGAGCAGTACTTC
clone_size: -; cdr3_length: 13; d_call: TRBD1; v_call: TRBV7-8; j_call: TRBJ1-1; cdr3_aa: CASRPTGVTEAFF; cdr3_nt: TGTGCCAGCAGACCAACAGGGGTCACTGAAGCTTTCTTT
clone_size: -; cdr3_length: 15; d_call: -; v_call: TRBV4-1; j_call: TRBJ2-3; cdr3_aa: CASSRQGWDTDTQYF; cdr3_nt: TGCGCCAGCAGCCGTCAGGGATGGGACACAGATACGCAGTATTTT
clone_size: -; cdr3_length: 15; d_call: -; v_call: TRBV4-3; j_call: TRBJ2-2; cdr3_aa: CASSPGHTNTGELFF; cdr3_nt: TGCGCCAGCAGCCCCGGACACACGAACACCGGGGAGCTGTTTTTT
clone_size: few; cdr3_length: 13; d_call: -; v_call: TRBV6-4; j_call: TRBJ1-2; cdr3_aa: CASSTGGATGYTF; cdr3_nt: TGTGCCAGCAGTACTGGGGGGGCGACAGGCTACACCTTC
clone_size: once; cdr3_length: 14; d_call: -; v_call: TRBV19; j_call: TRBJ1-1; cdr3_aa: CASSITSQNTEAFF; cdr3_nt: TGTGCCAGTAGTATAACCAGTCAGAACACTGAAGCTTTCTTT
clone_size: -; cdr3_length: 16; d_call: -; v_call: TRBV6-5; j_call: TRBJ2-7; cdr3_aa: CASSYIRGSVPYEQYF; cdr3_nt: TGTGCCAGCAGTTACATAAGGGGATCAGTTCCCTACGAGCAGTACTTC
clone_size: -; cdr3_length: 14; d_call: -; v_call: TRBV2; j_call: TRBJ1-1; cdr3_aa: CASRRGRENTEAFF; cdr3_nt: TGTGCCAGCAGGCGGGGCAGGGAGAACACTGAAGCTTTCTTT
clone_size: -; cdr3_length: 15; d_call: -; v_call: TRBV5-5; j_call: TRBJ2-7; cdr3_aa: CASSLGSSVADEQYF; cdr3_nt: TGTGCCAGCAGCTTGGGGAGTAGCGTCGCGGACGAGCAGTACTTC
clone_size: -; cdr3_length: 16; d_call: -; v_call: TRBV28; j_call: TRBJ2-1; cdr3_aa: CASSSLADSSYNEQFF; cdr3_nt: TGTGCCAGCAGTTCCTTAGCGGATAGCTCCTACAATGAGCAGTTCTTC
clone_size: -; cdr3_length: 14; d_call: -; v_call: TRBV5-4; j_call: TRBJ2-2; cdr3_aa: CASRPDRNTGELFF; cdr3_nt: TGTGCCAGCAGGCCGGACAGAAACACCGGGGAGCTGTTTTTT
clone_size: -; cdr3_length: 13; d_call: TRBD1; v_call: TRBV7-9; j_call: TRBJ1-2; cdr3_aa: CASSSGQGYGYTF; cdr3_nt: TGTGCCAGCAGCTCGGGACAGGGGTATGGCTACACCTTC